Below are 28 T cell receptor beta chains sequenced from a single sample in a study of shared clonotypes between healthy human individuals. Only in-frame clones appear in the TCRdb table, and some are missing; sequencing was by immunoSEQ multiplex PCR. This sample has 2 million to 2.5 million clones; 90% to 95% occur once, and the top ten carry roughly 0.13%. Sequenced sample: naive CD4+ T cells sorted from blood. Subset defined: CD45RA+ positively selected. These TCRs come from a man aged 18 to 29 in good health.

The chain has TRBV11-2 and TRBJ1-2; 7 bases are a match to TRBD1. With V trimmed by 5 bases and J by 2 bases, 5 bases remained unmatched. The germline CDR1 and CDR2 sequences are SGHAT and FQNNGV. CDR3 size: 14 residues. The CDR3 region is CASSLGQENYGYTF. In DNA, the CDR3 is TGTGCCAGCAGCCTAGGACAGGAGAACTATGGCTACACCTTC.

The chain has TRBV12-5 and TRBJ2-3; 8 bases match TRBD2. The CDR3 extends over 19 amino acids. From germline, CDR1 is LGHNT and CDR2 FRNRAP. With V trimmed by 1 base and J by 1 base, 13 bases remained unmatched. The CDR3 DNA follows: TGTGCTAGTGGTTTGGAACCGAAGCATAGCGGGGTTGGCACAGATACGCAGTATTTT. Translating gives CASGLEPKHSGVGTDTQYF.

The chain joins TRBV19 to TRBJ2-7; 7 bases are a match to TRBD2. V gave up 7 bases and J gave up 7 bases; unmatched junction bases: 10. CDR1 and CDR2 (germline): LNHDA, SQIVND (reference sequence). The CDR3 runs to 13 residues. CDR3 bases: TGTGCCAGTAATAACGGGGGGATGCGGGAGCAGTACTTC. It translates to CASNNGGMREQYF.

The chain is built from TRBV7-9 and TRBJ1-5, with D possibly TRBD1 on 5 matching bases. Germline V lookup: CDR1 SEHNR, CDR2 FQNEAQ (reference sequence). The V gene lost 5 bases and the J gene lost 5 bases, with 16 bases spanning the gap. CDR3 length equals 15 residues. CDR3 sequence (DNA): TGTGCCAGCAGCACCTCGGGACCGGGCGATCAGCCCCAGCATTTT. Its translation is CASSTSGPGDQPQHF.

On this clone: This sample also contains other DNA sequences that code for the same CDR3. This CDR3 is CASSLVDPNTGELFF. CDR3 in DNA: TGCGCCAGCAGCTTGGTCGACCCGAACACCGGGGAGCTGTTTTTT. The chain combines TRBV5-1 with TRBJ2-2; no clear D. Germline values: CDR1 SGHRS, CDR2 YFSETQ. Trimming took 0 bases from V and 0 from J, leaving 6 bases between them. The CDR3 consists of 15 residues.

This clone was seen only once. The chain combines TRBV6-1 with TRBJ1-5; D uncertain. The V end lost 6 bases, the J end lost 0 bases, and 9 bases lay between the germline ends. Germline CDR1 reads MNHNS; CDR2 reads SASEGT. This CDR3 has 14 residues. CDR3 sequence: CASRGRISNQPQHF. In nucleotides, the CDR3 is TGTGCCAGCAGGGGCCGTATTAGCAATCAGCCCCAGCATTTT.

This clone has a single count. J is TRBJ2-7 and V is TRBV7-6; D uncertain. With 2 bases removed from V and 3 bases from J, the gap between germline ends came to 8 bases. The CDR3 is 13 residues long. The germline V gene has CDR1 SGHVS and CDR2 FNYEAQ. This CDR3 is CASSLTTDYEQYF. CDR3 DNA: TGTGCCAGCAGCTTAACAACCGACTACGAGCAGTACTTC.

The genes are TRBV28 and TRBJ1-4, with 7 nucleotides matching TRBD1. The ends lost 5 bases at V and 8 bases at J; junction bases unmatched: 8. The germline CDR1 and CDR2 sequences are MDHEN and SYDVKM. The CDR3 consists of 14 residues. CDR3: CASSRTGAREKLFF. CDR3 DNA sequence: TGTGCCAGCAGTAGAACAGGGGCTAGAGAAAAACTGTTTTTT.

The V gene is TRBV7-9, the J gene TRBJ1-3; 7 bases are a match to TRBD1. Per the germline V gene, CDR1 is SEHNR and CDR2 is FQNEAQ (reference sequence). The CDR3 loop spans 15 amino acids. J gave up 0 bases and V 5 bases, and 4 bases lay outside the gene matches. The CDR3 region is CASSNGQVSGNTIYF. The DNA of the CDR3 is TGTGCCAGCAGCAACGGACAGGTCTCTGGAAACACCATATATTTT.

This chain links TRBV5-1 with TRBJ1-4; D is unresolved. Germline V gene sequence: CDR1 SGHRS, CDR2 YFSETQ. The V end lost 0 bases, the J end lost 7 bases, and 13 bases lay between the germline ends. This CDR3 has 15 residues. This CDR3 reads CASSLGASEGEKLFF. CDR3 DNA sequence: TGCGCCAGCAGCTTGGGAGCCTCGGAGGGTGAAAAACTGTTTTTT. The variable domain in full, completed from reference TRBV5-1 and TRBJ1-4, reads KAGVTQTPRYLIKTRGQQVTLSCSPISGHRSVSWYQQTPGQGLQFLFEYFSETQRNKGNFPGRFSGRQFSNSRSEMNVSTLELGDSALYLCASSLGASEGEKLFFGSGTQLSVL.

CDR3 sequence (DNA): TGTGCCAGCACTGGACAGGGGTCTAGGGGCTATGGCTACACCTTC. Residues: CASTGQGSRGYGYTF. The V gene is TRBV6-5, the J gene TRBJ1-2, with 9 bases lining up with TRBD1. Unmatched junction bases numbered 10, after V lost 7 bases and J lost 4 bases. This CDR3 contains 15 residues. CDR1 MNHEY and CDR2 SVGAGI come from the germline V gene.

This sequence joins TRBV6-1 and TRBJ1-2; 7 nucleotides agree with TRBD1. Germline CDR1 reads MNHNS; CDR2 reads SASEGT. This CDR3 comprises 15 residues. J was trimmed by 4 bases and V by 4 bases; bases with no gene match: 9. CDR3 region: CASSGGTVLSYGYTF. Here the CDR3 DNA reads TGTGCCAGCAGTGGCGGGACAGTCCTGAGCTATGGCTACACCTTC.

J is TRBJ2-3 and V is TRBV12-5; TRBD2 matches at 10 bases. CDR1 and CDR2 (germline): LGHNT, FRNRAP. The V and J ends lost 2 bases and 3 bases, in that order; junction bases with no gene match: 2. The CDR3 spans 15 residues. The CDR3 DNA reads TGTGCTAGTGGTTTGCTACTAGCGGGAACAGATACGCAGTATTTT. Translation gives CASGLLLAGTDTQYF. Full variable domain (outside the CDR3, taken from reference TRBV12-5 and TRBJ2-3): DARVTQTPRHKVTEMGQEVTMRCQPILGHNTVFWYRQTMMQGLELLAYFRNRAPLDDSGMPKDRFSAEMPDATLATLKIQPSEPRDSAVYFCASGLLLAGTDTQYFGPGTRLTVL.

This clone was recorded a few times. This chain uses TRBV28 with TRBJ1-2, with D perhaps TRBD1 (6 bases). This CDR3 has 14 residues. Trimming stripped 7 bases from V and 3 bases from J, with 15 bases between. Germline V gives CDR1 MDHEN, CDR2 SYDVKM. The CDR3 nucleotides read TGTGCCAGCATCTCACAGGGACGGGACTATGGCTACACCTTC. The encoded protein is CASISQGRDYGYTF.

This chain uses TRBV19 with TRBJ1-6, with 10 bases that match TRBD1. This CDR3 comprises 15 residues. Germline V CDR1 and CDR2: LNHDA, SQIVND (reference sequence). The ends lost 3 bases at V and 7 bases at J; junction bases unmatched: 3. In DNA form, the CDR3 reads TGTGCCAGTAGTATCGGGACAGGGGAAAATTCACCCCTCCACTTT. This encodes CASSIGTGENSPLHF.

The CDR3 loop reads CASSLTGGLGSYNEQFF. The CDR3 DNA is TGCGCCAGCAGCTTGACAGGGGGCTTGGGCTCCTACAATGAGCAGTTCTTC. The rearrangement uses TRBV5-1 and TRBJ2-1; TRBD1 aligns across 9 bases. The trim removed 1 base at V and 0 bases at J, leaving 5 bases unmatched. The CDR3 is made up of 17 amino acids. CDR1 is SGHRS, CDR2 YFSETQ, per germline.

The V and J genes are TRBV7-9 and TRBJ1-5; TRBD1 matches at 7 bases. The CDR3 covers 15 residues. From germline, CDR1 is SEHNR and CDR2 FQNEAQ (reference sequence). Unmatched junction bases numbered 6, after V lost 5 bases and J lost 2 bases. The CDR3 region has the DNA TGTGCCAGCAGCCCAGACAGGGAGGGCAATCAGCCCCAGCATTTT. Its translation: CASSPDREGNQPQHF.

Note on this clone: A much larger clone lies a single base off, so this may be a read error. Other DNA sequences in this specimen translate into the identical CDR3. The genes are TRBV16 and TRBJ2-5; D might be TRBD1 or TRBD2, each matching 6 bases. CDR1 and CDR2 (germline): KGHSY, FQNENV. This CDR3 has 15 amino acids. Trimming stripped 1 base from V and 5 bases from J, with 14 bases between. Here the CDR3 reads CASSQWGAAGETQYF. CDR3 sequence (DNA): TGTGCCAGCAGCCAATGGGGGGCCGCGGGGGAGACCCAGTACTTC.

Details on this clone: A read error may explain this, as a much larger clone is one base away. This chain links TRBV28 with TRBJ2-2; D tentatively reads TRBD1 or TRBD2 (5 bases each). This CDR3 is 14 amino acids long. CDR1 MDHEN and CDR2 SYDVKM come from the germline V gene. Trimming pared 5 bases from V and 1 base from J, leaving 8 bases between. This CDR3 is CASSPGGNTGELFF. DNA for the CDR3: TGTGCCAGCAGTCCTGGGGGGAACACCGGGGAGCTGTTTTTT.

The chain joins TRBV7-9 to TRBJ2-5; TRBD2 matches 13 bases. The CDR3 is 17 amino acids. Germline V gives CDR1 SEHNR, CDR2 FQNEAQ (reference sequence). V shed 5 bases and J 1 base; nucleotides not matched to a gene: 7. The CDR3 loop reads CASSPGTSGEAQETQYF. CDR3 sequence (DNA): TGTGCCAGCAGCCCCGGGACTAGCGGGGAAGCCCAAGAGACCCAGTACTTC.

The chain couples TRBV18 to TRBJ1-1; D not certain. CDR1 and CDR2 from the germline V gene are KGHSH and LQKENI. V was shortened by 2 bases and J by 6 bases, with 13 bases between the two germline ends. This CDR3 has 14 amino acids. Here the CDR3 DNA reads TGTGCCAGCTCACCAGGGGATATTAACGCTGAAGCTTTCTTT. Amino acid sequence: CASSPGDINAEAFF. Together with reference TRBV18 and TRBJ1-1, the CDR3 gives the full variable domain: NAGVMQNPRHLVRRRGQEARLRCSPMKGHSHVYWYRQLPEEGLKFMVYLQKENIIDESGMPKERFSAEFPKEGPSILRIQQVVRGDSAAYFCASSPGDINAEAFFGQGTRLTVV.

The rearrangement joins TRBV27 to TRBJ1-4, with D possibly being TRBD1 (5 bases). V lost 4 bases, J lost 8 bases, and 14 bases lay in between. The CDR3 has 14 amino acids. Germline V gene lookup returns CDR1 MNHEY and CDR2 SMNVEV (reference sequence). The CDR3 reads CASSSLGTLEKLFF. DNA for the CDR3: TGTGCCAGCAGTTCACTTGGGACGTTGGAAAAACTGTTTTTT.

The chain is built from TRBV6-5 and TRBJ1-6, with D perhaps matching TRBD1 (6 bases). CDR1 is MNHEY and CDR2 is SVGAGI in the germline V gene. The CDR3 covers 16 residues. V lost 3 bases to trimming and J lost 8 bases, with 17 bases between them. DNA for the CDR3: TGTGCCAGCAGTTATGGGACCTGGGAGGGGGATTCACCCCTCCACTTT. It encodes CASSYGTWEGDSPLHF.

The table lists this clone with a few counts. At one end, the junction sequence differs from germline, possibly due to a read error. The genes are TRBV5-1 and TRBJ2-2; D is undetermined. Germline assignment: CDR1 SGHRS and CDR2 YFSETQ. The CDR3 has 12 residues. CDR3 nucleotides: TGCGCCAGCAGCGCGAACAACGGGGAGCTGTTTTTT. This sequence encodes CASSANNGELFF. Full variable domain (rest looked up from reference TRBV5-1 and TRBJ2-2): KAGVTQTPRYLIKTRGQQVTLSCSPISGHRSVSWYQQTPGQGLQFLFEYFSETQRNKGNFPGRFSGRQFSNSRSEMNVSTLELGDSALYLCASSANNGELFFGEGSRLTVL.

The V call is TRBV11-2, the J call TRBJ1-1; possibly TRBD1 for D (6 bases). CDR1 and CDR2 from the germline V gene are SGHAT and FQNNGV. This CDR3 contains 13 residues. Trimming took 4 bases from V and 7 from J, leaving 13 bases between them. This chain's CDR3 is CASSYNRVSEAFF. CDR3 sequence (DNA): TGTGCCAGCAGCTACAACAGGGTGAGTGAAGCTTTCTTT.

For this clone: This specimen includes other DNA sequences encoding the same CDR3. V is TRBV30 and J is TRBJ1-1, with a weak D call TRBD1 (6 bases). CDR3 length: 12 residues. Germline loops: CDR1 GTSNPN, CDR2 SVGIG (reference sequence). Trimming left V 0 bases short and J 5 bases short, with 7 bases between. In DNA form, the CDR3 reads TGTGCCTGGAGTGTACAGGGTACTGAAGCTTTCTTT. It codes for CAWSVQGTEAFF.

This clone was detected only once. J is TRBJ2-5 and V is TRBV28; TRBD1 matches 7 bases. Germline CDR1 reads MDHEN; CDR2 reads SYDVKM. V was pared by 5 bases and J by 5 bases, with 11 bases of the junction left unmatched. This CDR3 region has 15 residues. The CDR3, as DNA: TGTGCCAGCAGTCTCGGACAGGCCAGATCGGAGACCCAGTACTTC. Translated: CASSLGQARSETQYF.

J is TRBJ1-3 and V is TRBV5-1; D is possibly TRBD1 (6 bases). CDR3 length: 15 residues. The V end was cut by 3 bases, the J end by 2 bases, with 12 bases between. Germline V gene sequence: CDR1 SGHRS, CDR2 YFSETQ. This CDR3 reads CASSSDTGTGNTIYF. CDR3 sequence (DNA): TGCGCCAGCAGCTCAGACACAGGGACTGGAAACACCATATATTTT.